Below are 4 T cell receptor beta chains sequenced from a single sample in a study of control samples from healthy donors and cancer patients. Produced via immunoSEQ multiplex PCR; TCRdb's table is partial and in-frame only. The sample has around 120,000 clones, just over 90% seen once; the top ten hold approximately 7.8%. Sample: blood. The receptors stem from a woman between 18 and 29 years old in good health.

The genes are TRBV7-9 and TRBJ1-2, with D unresolved. CDR1 and CDR2 (germline): SEHNR, FQNEAQ (reference sequence). V dropped 5 bases and J dropped 8 bases, with 12 bases sitting between them. The CDR3 is 12 amino acids. CDR3 coding DNA: TGTGCCAGCAGCCCCCGCGGGGAAGGCTACACCTTC. It yields the protein CASSPRGEGYTF.

This chain connects TRBV3-1 (or the pseudogene TRBV3-2) to TRBJ2-6; D unclear. Germline assignment: CDR1 LGHDT and CDR2 YNNKEL (reference sequence). Trimming left V 1 base short and J 1 base short, with 2 bases between. The CDR3 has 14 residues. This chain's CDR3 is CASSQGSGANVLTF. CDR3 DNA sequence: TGTGCCAGCAGCCAAGGTTCTGGGGCCAACGTCCTGACTTTC.

The chain links TRBV4-2 to TRBJ1-1; D is possibly TRBD1 (5 bases). The CDR3 length is 15 residues. With 1 base removed from V and 1 base from J, the gap between germline ends came to 10 bases. The germline V gene encodes CDR1 LGHNA and CDR2 YNFKEQ. In DNA, the CDR3 is TGTGCCAGCAGCCAAGGACGGGACGGGAACACTGAAGCTTTCTTT. Its protein product is CASSQGRDGNTEAFF.

The chain is built from TRBV6-5 and TRBJ2-1; 11 bases map to TRBD2. V was pared by 4 bases and J by 8 bases, with 10 bases of the junction left unmatched. Germline CDR1 reads MNHEY; CDR2 reads SVGAGI. The CDR3 runs 16 residues. The CDR3 coding sequence is TGTGCCAGCAGTTCCCCCAGGACTAGCGGGTCCGATGAGCAGTTCTTC. This sequence encodes CASSSPRTSGSDEQFF.